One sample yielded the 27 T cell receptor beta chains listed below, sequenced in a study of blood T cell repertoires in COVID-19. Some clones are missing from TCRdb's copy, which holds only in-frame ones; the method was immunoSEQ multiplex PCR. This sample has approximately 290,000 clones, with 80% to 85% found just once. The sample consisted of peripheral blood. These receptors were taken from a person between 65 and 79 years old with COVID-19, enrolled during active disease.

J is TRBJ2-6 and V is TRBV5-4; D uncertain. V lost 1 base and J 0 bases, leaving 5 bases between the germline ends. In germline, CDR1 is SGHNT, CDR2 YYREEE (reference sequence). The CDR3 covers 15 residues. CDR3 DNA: TGTGCCAGCAGCTTGATGAGCTCTGGGGCCAACGTCCTGACTTTC. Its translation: CASSLMSSGANVLTF.

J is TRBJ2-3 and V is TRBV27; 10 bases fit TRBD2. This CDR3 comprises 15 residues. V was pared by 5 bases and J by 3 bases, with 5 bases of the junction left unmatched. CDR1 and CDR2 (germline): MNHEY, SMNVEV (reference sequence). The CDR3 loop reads CASSPGLAKTDTQYF. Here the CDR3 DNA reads TGTGCCAGCAGTCCGGGACTAGCGAAGACAGATACGCAGTATTTT.

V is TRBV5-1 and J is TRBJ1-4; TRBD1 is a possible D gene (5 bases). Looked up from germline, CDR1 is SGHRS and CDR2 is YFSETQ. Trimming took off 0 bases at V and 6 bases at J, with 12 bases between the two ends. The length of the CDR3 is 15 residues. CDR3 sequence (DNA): TGCGCCAGCAGCTTGGTCCAGGGTCCCGATGAAAAACTGTTTTTT. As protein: CASSLVQGPDEKLFF.

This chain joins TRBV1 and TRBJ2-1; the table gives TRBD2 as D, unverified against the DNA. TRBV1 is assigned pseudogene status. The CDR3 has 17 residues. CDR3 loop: CTSSPPQREGARNEQFF. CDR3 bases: TGCACCAGCAGCCCCCCCCAGCGGGAGGGGGCTCGGAATGAGCAGTTCTTC.

CDR3: CASSLWTGERSEAFF. DNA for the CDR3: TGTGCCAGCAGTTTATGGACAGGGGAAAGATCTGAAGCTTTCTTT. The rearrangement joins TRBV28 to TRBJ1-1, with 8 nucleotides matching TRBD1. The V segment lost 0 bases and the J segment 6 bases; nucleotides outside the gene matches: 6. Germline lookup yields CDR1 MDHEN and CDR2 SYDVKM. There are 15 residues in the CDR3.

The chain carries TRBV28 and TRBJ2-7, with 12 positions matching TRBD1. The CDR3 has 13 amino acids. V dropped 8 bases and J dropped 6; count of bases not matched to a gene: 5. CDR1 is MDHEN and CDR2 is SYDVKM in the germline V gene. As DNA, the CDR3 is TGTGCCAGCCTCCGGGACAGGGGGCTCGAGCAGTACTTC. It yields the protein CASLRDRGLEQYF.

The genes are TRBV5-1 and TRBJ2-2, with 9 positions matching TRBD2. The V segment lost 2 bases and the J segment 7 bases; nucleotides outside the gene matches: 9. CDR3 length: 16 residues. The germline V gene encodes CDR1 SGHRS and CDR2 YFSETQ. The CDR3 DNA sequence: TGCGCCAGCAGCTTAAGCGGGGGGCCCACCAGCGGGGAGCTGTTTTTT. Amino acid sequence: CASSLSGGPTSGELFF.

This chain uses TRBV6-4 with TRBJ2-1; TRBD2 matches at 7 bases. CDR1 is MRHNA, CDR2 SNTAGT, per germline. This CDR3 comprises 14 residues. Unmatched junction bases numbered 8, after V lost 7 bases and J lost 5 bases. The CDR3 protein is CASTVTRGNNEQFF. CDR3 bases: TGTGCCAGCACTGTCACGCGGGGGAACAATGAGCAGTTCTTC.

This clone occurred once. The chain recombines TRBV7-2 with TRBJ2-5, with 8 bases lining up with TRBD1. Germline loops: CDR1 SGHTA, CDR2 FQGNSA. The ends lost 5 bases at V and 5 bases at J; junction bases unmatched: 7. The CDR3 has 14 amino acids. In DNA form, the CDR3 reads TGTGCCAGCAGCCCCCGGACAGGGTTGGAGACCCAGTACTTC. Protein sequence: CASSPRTGLETQYF. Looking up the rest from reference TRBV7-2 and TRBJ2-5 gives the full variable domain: GAGVSQSPSNKVTEKGKDVELRCDPISGHTALYWYRQSLGQGLEFLIYFQGNSAPDKSGLPSDRFSAERTGGSVSTLTIQRTQQEDSAVYLCASSPRTGLETQYFGPGTRLLVL.

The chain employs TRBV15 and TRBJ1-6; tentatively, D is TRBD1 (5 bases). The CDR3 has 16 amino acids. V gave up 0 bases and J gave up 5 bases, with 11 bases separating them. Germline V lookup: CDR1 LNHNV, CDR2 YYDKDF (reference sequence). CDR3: CATSREFGTNNSPLHF. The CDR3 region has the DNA TGTGCCACCAGCAGAGAATTCGGGACTAATAATTCACCCCTCCACTTT.

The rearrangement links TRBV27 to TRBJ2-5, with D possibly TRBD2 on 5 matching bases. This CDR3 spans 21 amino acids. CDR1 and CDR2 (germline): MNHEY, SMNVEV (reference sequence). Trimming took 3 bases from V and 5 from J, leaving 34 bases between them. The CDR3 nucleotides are TGTGCCAGCAGTTTCTTTTTGAACTGCGACCCGGCCGGGGTAACTGTGGAGACCCAGTACTTC. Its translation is CASSFFLNCDPAGVTVETQYF.

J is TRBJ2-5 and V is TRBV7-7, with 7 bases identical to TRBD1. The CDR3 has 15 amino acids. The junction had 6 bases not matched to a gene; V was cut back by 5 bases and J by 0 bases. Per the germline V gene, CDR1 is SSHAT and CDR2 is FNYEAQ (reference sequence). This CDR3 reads CASSPTGTDQETQYF. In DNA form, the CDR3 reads TGTGCCAGCAGCCCGACCGGGACAGACCAAGAGACCCAGTACTTC.

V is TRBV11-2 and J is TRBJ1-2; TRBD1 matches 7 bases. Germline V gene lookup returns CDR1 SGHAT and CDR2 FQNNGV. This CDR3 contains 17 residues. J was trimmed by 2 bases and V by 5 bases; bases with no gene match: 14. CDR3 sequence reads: CASSPRQGVRANYGYTF. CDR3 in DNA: TGTGCCAGCAGCCCACGACAGGGTGTGCGGGCAAACTATGGCTACACCTTC.

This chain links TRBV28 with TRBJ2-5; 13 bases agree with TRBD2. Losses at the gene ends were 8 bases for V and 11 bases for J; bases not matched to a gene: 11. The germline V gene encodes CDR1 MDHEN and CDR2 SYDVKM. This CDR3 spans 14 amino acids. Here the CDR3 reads CASSPGLAGRVQYF. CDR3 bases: TGTGCCAGCTCCCCGGGACTAGCGGGGAGAGTACAGTACTTC.

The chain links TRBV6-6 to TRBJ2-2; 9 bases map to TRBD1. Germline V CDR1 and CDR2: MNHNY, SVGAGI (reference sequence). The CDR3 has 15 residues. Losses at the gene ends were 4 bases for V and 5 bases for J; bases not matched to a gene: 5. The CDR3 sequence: CASSSTGGRTGELFF. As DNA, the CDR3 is TGTGCCAGCAGTTCAACAGGGGGCCGAACCGGGGAGCTGTTTTTT.

CDR3 in amino acids: CASRDPHGVSRTGNTIYF. The CDR3 coding sequence is TGTGCCAGCAGAGATCCCCACGGGGTTTCTAGGACGGGAAACACCATATATTTT. The chain combines TRBV2 with TRBJ1-3, with unresolved D. Trimming cost V 6 bases and J 4 bases, with 25 bases left between them. CDR1 SNHLY and CDR2 FYNNEI come from the germline V gene. This CDR3 comprises 18 residues.

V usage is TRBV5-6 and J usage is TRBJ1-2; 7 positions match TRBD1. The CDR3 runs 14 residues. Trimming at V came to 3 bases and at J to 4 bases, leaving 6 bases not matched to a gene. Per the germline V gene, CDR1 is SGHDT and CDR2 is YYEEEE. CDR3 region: CASSWTGALYGYTF. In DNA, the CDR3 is TGTGCCAGCAGCTGGACAGGCGCACTCTATGGCTACACCTTC.

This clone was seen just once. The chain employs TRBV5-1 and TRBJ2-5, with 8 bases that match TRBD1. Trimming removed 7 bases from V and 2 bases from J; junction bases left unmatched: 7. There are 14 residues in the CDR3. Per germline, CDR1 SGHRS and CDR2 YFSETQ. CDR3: CASGDRTTQETQYF. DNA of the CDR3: TGCGCCAGCGGGGACAGGACGACACAAGAGACCCAGTACTTC.

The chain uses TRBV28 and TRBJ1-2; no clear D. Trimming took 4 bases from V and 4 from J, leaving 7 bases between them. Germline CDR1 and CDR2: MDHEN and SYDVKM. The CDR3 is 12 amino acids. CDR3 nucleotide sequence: TGTGCCAGCAGTTCCCCGAGCTATGGCTACACCTTC. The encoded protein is CASSSPSYGYTF.

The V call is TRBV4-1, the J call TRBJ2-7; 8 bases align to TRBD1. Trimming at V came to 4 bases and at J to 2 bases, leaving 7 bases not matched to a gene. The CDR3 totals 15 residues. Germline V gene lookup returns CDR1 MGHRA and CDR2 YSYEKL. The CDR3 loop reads CASSPGTGDTYEQYF. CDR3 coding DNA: TGCGCCAGCAGCCCCGGGACAGGAGACACCTACGAGCAGTACTTC.

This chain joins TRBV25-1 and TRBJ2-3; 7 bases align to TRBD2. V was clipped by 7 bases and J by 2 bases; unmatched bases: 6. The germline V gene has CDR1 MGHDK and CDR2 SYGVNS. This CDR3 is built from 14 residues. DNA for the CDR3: TGTGCCAGCACTTTGCGGGAGTCCACAGATACGCAGTATTTT. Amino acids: CASTLRESTDTQYF.

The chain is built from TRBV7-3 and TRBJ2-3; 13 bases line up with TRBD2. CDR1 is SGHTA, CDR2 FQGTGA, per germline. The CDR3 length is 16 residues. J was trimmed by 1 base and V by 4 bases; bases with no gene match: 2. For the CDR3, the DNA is TGTGCCAGCAGCTACGGACTAGCGGGGGGCACAGATACGCAGTATTTT. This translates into CASSYGLAGGTDTQYF.

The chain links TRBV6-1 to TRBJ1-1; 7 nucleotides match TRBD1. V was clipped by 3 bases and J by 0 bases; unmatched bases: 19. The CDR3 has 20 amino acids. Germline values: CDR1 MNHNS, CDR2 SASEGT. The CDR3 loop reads CASSDPRQGRGPGMNTEAFF. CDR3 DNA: TGTGCCAGCAGTGATCCGAGACAGGGAAGAGGGCCCGGAATGAACACTGAAGCTTTCTTT.

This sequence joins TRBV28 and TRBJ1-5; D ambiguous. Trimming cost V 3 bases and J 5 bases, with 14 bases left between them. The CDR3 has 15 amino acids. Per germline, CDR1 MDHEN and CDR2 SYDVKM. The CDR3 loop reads CASSFEAVRDQPQHF. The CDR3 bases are TGTGCCAGCAGTTTCGAGGCCGTTAGAGATCAGCCCCAGCATTTT.

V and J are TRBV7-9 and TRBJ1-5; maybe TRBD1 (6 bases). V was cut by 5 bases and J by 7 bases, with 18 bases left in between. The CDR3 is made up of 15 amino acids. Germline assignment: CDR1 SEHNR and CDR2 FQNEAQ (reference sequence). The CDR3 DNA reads TGTGCCAGCAGCCCACTGCCGGGGGGGCGGCAGCCCCAGCATTTT. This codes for CASSPLPGGRQPQHF.

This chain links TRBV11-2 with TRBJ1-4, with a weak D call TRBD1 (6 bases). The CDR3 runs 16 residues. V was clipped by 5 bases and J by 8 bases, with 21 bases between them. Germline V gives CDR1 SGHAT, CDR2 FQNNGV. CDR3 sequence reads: CASSAGGTKRWEKLFF. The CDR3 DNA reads TGTGCCAGCAGCGCCGGGGGGACAAAACGTTGGGAAAAACTGTTTTTT. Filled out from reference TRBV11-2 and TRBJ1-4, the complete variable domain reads EAGVAQSPRYKIIEKRQSVAFWCNPISGHATLYWYQQILGQGPKLLIQFQNNGVVDDSQLPKDRFSAERLKGVDSTLKIQPAKLEDSAVYLCASSAGGTKRWEKLFFGSGTQLSVL.

The CDR3 region is CASSLSTAPYSNQPQHF. In DNA form, the CDR3 reads TGTGCCAGCAGCTTAAGCACAGCTCCTTATAGCAATCAGCCCCAGCATTTT. The chain recombines TRBV7-2 with TRBJ1-5; D not resolved. The length of the CDR3 is 17 residues. V gave up 2 bases and J gave up 0 bases, with 14 bases separating them. Per the germline V gene, CDR1 is SGHTA and CDR2 is FQGNSA.